These 30 T cell receptor beta chains originate from one sample sequenced in a study of blood T cell repertoires in COVID-19. Here immunoSEQ multiplex PCR was the method, and the copy in TCRdb shows in-frame clones only, minus some. The data contain tens of thousands of clones, 77% of them seen just once; the ten biggest clones take up around two fifths. The sample taken for sequencing was peripheral blood. These receptors all come from an older man with active or convalescent COVID-19.

Many counts were recorded for this clone. V usage is TRBV7-2 and J usage is TRBJ2-7; 12 bases are a match to TRBD2. In germline, CDR1 is SGHTA, CDR2 FQGNSA. The V and J ends lost 2 bases and 0 bases, in that order; junction bases with no gene match: 8. CDR3 size: 18 residues. The CDR3 DNA is TGTGCCAGCAGCTTAAGAATGTTGACTAGCGGGAGCTCCTACGAGCAGTACTTC. The encoded protein is CASSLRMLTSGSSYEQYF.

This chain joins TRBV16 and TRBJ1-2; D remains ambiguous. The V end was cut by 2 bases, the J end by 3 bases, with 13 bases between. Germline lookup yields CDR1 KGHSY and CDR2 FQNENV. There are 15 residues in the CDR3. The CDR3 here is CASSQGRDPYYGYTF. DNA for the CDR3: TGTGCCAGCAGCCAAGGACGGGATCCTTACTATGGCTACACCTTC.

The V call is TRBV6-2 or TRBV6-3, the J call TRBJ2-4; no reliable D call. There are 15 residues in the CDR3. Germline V CDR1 and CDR2: MNHEY, SVGEGT. The germline V and J ends were trimmed by 3 bases and 0 bases, with 9 bases remaining between them. In nucleotides, the CDR3 is TGTGCCAGCAGTTATAGAGTCCTAGCCAAAAACATTCAGTACTTC. It specifies CASSYRVLAKNIQYF.

The V and J genes are TRBV5-1 and TRBJ1-1, with 7 nucleotides matching TRBD1. V lost 5 bases to trimming and J lost 4 bases; unmatched junction nucleotides: 8. Germline V gene sequence: CDR1 SGHRS, CDR2 YFSETQ. The CDR3 spans 14 residues. The CDR3 DNA follows: TGCGCCAGCAGAAGCAGGGGGAGTGGCACTGAAGCTTTCTTT. Amino acids: CASRSRGSGTEAFF. The variable domain in full, completed from reference TRBV5-1 and TRBJ1-1, reads KAGVTQTPRYLIKTRGQQVTLSCSPISGHRSVSWYQQTPGQGLQFLFEYFSETQRNKGNFPGRFSGRQFSNSRSEMNVSTLELGDSALYLCASRSRGSGTEAFFGQGTRLTVV.

In DNA, the CDR3 is TGTGCCAGCAGCTTACAGGGGGTCAACTATGGCTACACCTTC. Translated: CASSLQGVNYGYTF. This rearrangement joins TRBV7-9 to TRBJ1-2; 7 bases are shared with TRBD1. The germline gives CDR1 SEHNR, CDR2 FQNEAQ (reference sequence). With 2 bases clipped from V and 2 bases from J, the junction kept 2 bases outside the gene matches. CDR3 length: 14 residues.

J is TRBJ2-7 and V is TRBV18, with 9 bases lining up with TRBD2. From germline, CDR1 is KGHSH and CDR2 LQKENI. CDR3 size: 14 residues. Trimming at V came to 8 bases and at J to 2 bases, leaving 7 bases not matched to a gene. CDR3 in amino acids: CASTTSGKTYEQYF. CDR3 nucleotide sequence: TGTGCCAGCACGACTAGCGGAAAAACCTACGAGCAGTACTTC. Together with reference TRBV18 and TRBJ2-7, the CDR3 gives the full variable domain: NAGVMQNPRHLVRRRGQEARLRCSPMKGHSHVYWYRQLPEEGLKFMVYLQKENIIDESGMPKERFSAEFPKEGPSILRIQQVVRGDSAAYFCASTTSGKTYEQYFGPGTRLTVT.

The chain carries TRBV25-1 and TRBJ1-1, with 7 nucleotides matching TRBD1. Per the germline V gene, CDR1 is MGHDK and CDR2 is SYGVNS. J was trimmed by 5 bases and V by 7 bases; bases with no gene match: 13. CDR3 length: 15 residues. This CDR3 is CASNWGTGAGTEAFF. The DNA for the CDR3 is TGTGCCAGCAACTGGGGAACAGGGGCAGGAACTGAAGCTTTCTTT.

V usage is TRBV5-6 and J usage is TRBJ2-6; 10 bases are a match to TRBD1. This CDR3 comprises 18 residues. Trimming cost V 4 bases and J 1 base; bases outside gene matches: 8. CDR1 SGHDT and CDR2 YYEEEE come from the germline V gene. The CDR3 spells CASSVVDRGLSGANVLTF. CDR3 sequence (DNA): TGTGCCAGCAGCGTGGTTGACAGGGGGCTATCTGGGGCCAACGTCCTGACTTTC.

The J gene is TRBJ2-3, the V gene TRBV6-5; 7 bases are shared with TRBD2. Losses at the gene ends were 6 bases for V and 1 base for J; bases not matched to a gene: 7. This CDR3 region has 15 residues. Germline V gene lookup returns CDR1 MNHEY and CDR2 SVGAGI. The CDR3 loop reads CASSVAGAGTDTQYF. CDR3 DNA sequence: TGTGCCAGCAGCGTAGCGGGTGCCGGCACAGATACGCAGTATTTT.

The J gene is TRBJ2-7, the V gene TRBV11-2; D is uncertain. Trimming took off 5 bases at V and 3 bases at J, with 8 bases between the two ends. CDR1 and CDR2 (germline): SGHAT, FQNNGV. The CDR3 runs to 12 residues. The CDR3 DNA reads TGTGCCAGCAGCCCGAGCCACTACGAGCAGTACTTC. It codes for CASSPSHYEQYF.

V gene TRBV18 combines with J gene TRBJ2-2; 12 nucleotides align to TRBD2. The CDR3 is 16 residues long. Germline V CDR1 and CDR2: KGHSH, LQKENI. V dropped 3 bases and J dropped 4; count of bases not matched to a gene: 3. The CDR3 nucleotides read TGTGCCAGCTCACCGACTAGCGGGGGAATCACCGGGGAGCTGTTTTTT. As protein: CASSPTSGGITGELFF.

The CDR3 loop reads CASSSRTSGRTDTQYF. In nucleotides, the CDR3 is TGTGCCAGTAGTTCTCGGACTAGCGGGAGGACAGATACGCAGTATTTT. The rearrangement uses TRBV19 and TRBJ2-3, with 14 bases that match TRBD2. V shed 5 bases and J 3 bases; nucleotides not matched to a gene: 4. This CDR3 spans 16 amino acids. Germline V lookup: CDR1 LNHDA, CDR2 SQIVND (reference sequence).

The chain links TRBV27 to TRBJ2-7; possibly TRBD2 for D (8 bases). This CDR3 spans 15 amino acids. V was clipped by 6 bases and J by 3 bases, with 18 bases between them. Germline V CDR1 and CDR2: MNHEY, SMNVEV (reference sequence). CDR3 bases: TGTGCCAGCAGCCCAGGGGGACTAGGGAGCTACGAGCAGTACTTC. Amino acids: CASSPGGLGSYEQYF.

This chain uses TRBV7-9 with TRBJ2-1; weak D call: TRBD2 (6 bases). Trimming took 0 bases from V and 9 from J, leaving 15 bases between them. This CDR3 contains 15 residues. The germline CDR1 and CDR2 sequences are SEHNR and FQNEAQ (reference sequence). CDR3 sequence: CASSLAAQTSSEQFF. The CDR3 DNA is TGTGCCAGCAGCTTAGCTGCTCAGACTAGTTCTGAGCAGTTCTTC.

V gene TRBV18 combines with J gene TRBJ2-1; D unclear. Trimming stripped 1 base from V and 2 bases from J, with 3 bases between. CDR3 length equals 13 residues. Germline V gives CDR1 KGHSH, CDR2 LQKENI. The CDR3 bases are TGTGCCAGCTCACCACAGCCCTACAATGAGCAGTTCTTC. It yields the protein CASSPQPYNEQFF.

The rearrangement joins TRBV6-2 or TRBV6-3 to TRBJ2-7; possibly TRBD1 for D (5 bases). Germline CDR1 is MNHEY and CDR2 is SVGEGT. The V end was cut by 5 bases, the J end by 1 base, with 12 bases between. The CDR3 length is 14 residues. The CDR3 DNA is TGTGCCAGCAGTACCCCAGGGTTGTCCTACGAGCAGTACTTC. Its protein is CASSTPGLSYEQYF.

This chain joins TRBV15 and TRBJ2-7, with 11 bases aligning to TRBD2. This CDR3 is 14 amino acids long. With V trimmed by 1 base and J by 4 bases, 0 bases remained unmatched. Germline CDR1 LNHNV, CDR2 YYDKDF (reference sequence). CDR3 sequence: CATSRGLAGYEQYF. CDR3 bases: TGTGCCACCAGCAGAGGACTAGCGGGATACGAGCAGTACTTC.

This clone is a singleton in its sample. This chain links TRBV6-6 with TRBJ2-1, with 10 bases lining up with TRBD2. The CDR3 covers 15 residues. Germline V gene lookup returns CDR1 MNHNY and CDR2 SVGAGI (reference sequence). After removal of 7 bases from V and 6 bases from J, the junction contained 9 bases not matched to a gene. This CDR3 is CASTKPPSGSNEQFF. The CDR3 DNA follows: TGTGCCAGCACCAAACCCCCTAGCGGGAGCAATGAGCAGTTCTTC.

This chain uses TRBV5-1 with TRBJ2-7; weak D call: TRBD2 (6 bases). V was clipped by 0 bases and J by 4 bases, with 14 bases between them. Germline V lookup: CDR1 SGHRS, CDR2 YFSETQ. This CDR3 has 15 residues. CDR3: CASSLVERVPYEQYF. Written as DNA, the CDR3 is TGCGCCAGCAGCTTGGTTGAGCGGGTACCGTACGAGCAGTACTTC.

The genes are TRBV28 and TRBJ2-3; D ambiguous. The V end lost 5 bases, the J end lost 0 bases, and 12 bases lay between the germline ends. The germline gives CDR1 MDHEN, CDR2 SYDVKM. CDR3 length equals 15 residues. The CDR3 protein is CASSPTLGSTDTQYF. CDR3 DNA sequence: TGTGCCAGCAGTCCTACACTGGGCAGCACAGATACGCAGTATTTT. Together with reference TRBV28 and TRBJ2-3, the CDR3 gives the full variable domain: DVKVTQSSRYLVKRTGEKVFLECVQDMDHENMFWYRQDPGLGLRLIYFSYDVKMKEKGDIPEGYSVSREKKERFSLILESASTNQTSMYLCASSPTLGSTDTQYFGPGTRLTVL.

This clone was observed once. V is TRBV19 and J is TRBJ2-1; the D gene is possibly TRBD1 (5 bases). Trimming left V 5 bases short and J 9 bases short, with 17 bases between. The CDR3 is 14 residues long. CDR1 is LNHDA, CDR2 SQIVND, per germline (reference sequence). CDR3 bases: TGTGCCAGTAGTTCTTACCTAGGGGCGCCTGAGCAGTTCTTC. Translation: CASSSYLGAPEQFF.

The chain recombines TRBV30 with TRBJ1-1; 8 positions match TRBD1. The CDR3 has 13 residues. V lost 2 bases, J lost 4 bases, and 3 bases stayed unmatched. Germline V lookup: CDR1 GTSNPN, CDR2 SVGIG (reference sequence). The CDR3 reads CAWSTDRGTEAFF. The CDR3 nucleotides read TGTGCCTGGAGTACAGACAGGGGCACTGAAGCTTTCTTT.

The rearrangement links TRBV5-1 to TRBJ1-6; 7 bases are a match to TRBD1. CDR3 length equals 14 residues. Germline V gene sequence: CDR1 SGHRS, CDR2 YFSETQ. With V trimmed by 4 bases and J by 8 bases, 6 bases remained unmatched. The CDR3 region is CASSLTGNDSPLHF. In nucleotides, the CDR3 is TGCGCCAGCAGCCTGACAGGGAACGATTCACCCCTCCACTTT. The full variable domain, rest sourced from reference TRBV5-1 and TRBJ1-6, is KAGVTQTPRYLIKTRGQQVTLSCSPISGHRSVSWYQQTPGQGLQFLFEYFSETQRNKGNFPGRFSGRQFSNSRSEMNVSTLELGDSALYLCASSLTGNDSPLHFGNGTRLTVT.

The sample holds a few counts of this clone. This chain joins TRBV5-1 and TRBJ1-1, with TRBD1 identical over 7 bases. V lost 4 bases and J lost 5; bases outside the gene matches: 11. Germline CDR1 reads SGHRS; CDR2 reads YFSETQ. The CDR3 runs 15 residues. CDR3 amino acids: CASSPTGVGFTEAFF. The CDR3 nucleotides read TGCGCCAGCAGCCCTACAGGGGTAGGGTTTACTGAAGCTTTCTTT.

The table lists this clone with a count of one. The chain couples TRBV12-3 or TRBV12-4 to TRBJ2-5; the D gene is possibly TRBD2 (6 bases). CDR3 size: 13 residues. V was trimmed by 7 bases and J by 9 bases, leaving 18 bases between them. In DNA, the CDR3 is TGTGCCAGCACCATGAATTCAGCGGGTTCCCAGTACTTC. Its translation is CASTMNSAGSQYF.

This clone was observed a few times. The V and J genes are TRBV5-5 and TRBJ2-3; unclear D gene. CDR3 length: 15 residues. Germline-derived CDR1 and CDR2 are SGHKS and YYEKEE (reference sequence). V lost 4 bases, J lost 2 bases, and 14 bases lay in between. CDR3 residues: CASSLLGQDTDTQYF. The CDR3 coding sequence is TGTGCCAGCAGCCTGTTGGGTCAGGACACAGATACGCAGTATTTT.

The chain is built from TRBV27 and TRBJ1-1; 7 bases agree with TRBD1. V lost 5 bases and J lost 0; bases outside the gene matches: 6. The CDR3 length is 15 residues. CDR1 and CDR2 from the germline V gene are MNHEY and SMNVEV (reference sequence). The CDR3: CASSPIQGVNTEAFF. DNA for the CDR3: TGTGCCAGCAGTCCGATTCAGGGGGTGAACACTGAAGCTTTCTTT.

This chain connects TRBV9 to TRBJ2-1; maybe TRBD2 (6 bases). The CDR3 runs 16 residues. Germline V gene sequence: CDR1 SGDLS, CDR2 YYNGEE. Trimming stripped 2 bases from V and 0 bases from J, with 12 bases between. CDR3 sequence: CASSVKAGSSYNEQFF. CDR3 DNA: TGTGCCAGCAGCGTTAAGGCGGGAAGCTCCTACAATGAGCAGTTCTTC.

The V and J genes are TRBV18 and TRBJ1-1, with D unresolved. CDR1 is KGHSH, CDR2 LQKENI, per germline. The CDR3 totals 15 residues. Trimming removed 1 base at V and 0 bases at J, with 9 bases between. DNA for the CDR3: TGTGCCAGCTCACCACGAAAACAGATGAACACTGAAGCTTTCTTT. It encodes CASSPRKQMNTEAFF.

A few counts support this clone. The V call is TRBV4-1, the J call TRBJ2-7; 8 bases match TRBD1. Trimming took 4 bases from V and 6 from J; bases not matched to a gene: 8. Germline CDR1 MGHRA, CDR2 YSYEKL. The CDR3 spans 14 residues. The CDR3 loop reads CASSPTDRAGEQYF. CDR3 DNA sequence: TGCGCCAGCAGCCCGACGGACAGGGCGGGCGAGCAGTACTTC.